Listed below are T cell receptor beta chains from one sample, sequenced in a study of shared clonotypes between healthy human individuals. The repertoire was sequenced with immunoSEQ multiplex PCR; TCRdb's copy has only in-frame clones and lacks some. The top ten clones hold around 13% of a sample with hundreds of thousands of clones, about 76% of them seen once. Sample: PBMCs. Every receptor here comes from a woman aged 35 to 49 in good health. Some clones in this sample may be carry-over from other donors' samples. The CDR3 runs from the conserved cysteine through the conserved F or W. The D gene is left open where the match is weak.

j_call	v_call	d_call	cdr3_aa
TRBJ2-7	TRBV4-1	TRBD1	CASSQDRSGGEQYF
TRBJ2-7	TRBV5-4	.	CASSLGGRTTNYEQYF
TRBJ2-7	TRBV28	.	CASSLGWIGGEEQYF
TRBJ2-1	TRBV30	.	CAWGDGFGQFF
TRBJ1-1	TRBV28	.	CASGNGPEAFF
TRBJ1-3	TRBV27	.	CASSPGFSGNTIYF
TRBJ1-5	TRBV5-4	TRBD1	CASSVDREDQPQHF
TRBJ2-2	TRBV4-1	.	CASSQGPKTNTGELFF
TRBJ2-7	TRBV6-1	.	CASSAPPFRYEQYF
TRBJ1-2	TRBV19	.	CASSTAQRERGYTF
TRBJ2-1	TRBV4-3	TRBD2	CASRPGLAGDNEQFF
TRBJ2-3	TRBV7-2	.	CASSLGGIPDTQYF
TRBJ2-7	TRBV28	.	CASSVGGTSLYF
TRBJ2-1	TRBV11-3	TRBD2	CASSYRREVPNEQFF
TRBJ2-1	TRBV10-3	TRBD2	CAISEGLAEGYEQFF
TRBJ2-1	TRBV19	.	CASSIPPSNEQFF
TRBJ1-2	TRBV18	.	CASSPPFSYGYTF
TRBJ1-2	TRBV28	.	CASRDGPNYGYTF
TRBJ1-5	TRBV28	.	CASTKNPGGSNQPQHF
.	TRBV29-1	TRBD2	CSVPGGASDIYEQYF
TRBJ1-6	TRBV30	TRBD1	CAWSLGTGGSPLHF
TRBJ2-3	TRBV28	.	CASSFRGDTQYF
TRBJ2-7	TRBV5-1	TRBD2	CASSLGRGSILAGEPTWEQYF
TRBJ1-5	TRBV12-2	.	CASRPLERAPGPSNQPQHF
TRBJ2-7	TRBV2	TRBD2	CASRPGLGFYEQYF
TRBJ2-5	TRBV15	.	CATSRPTSPQETQYF